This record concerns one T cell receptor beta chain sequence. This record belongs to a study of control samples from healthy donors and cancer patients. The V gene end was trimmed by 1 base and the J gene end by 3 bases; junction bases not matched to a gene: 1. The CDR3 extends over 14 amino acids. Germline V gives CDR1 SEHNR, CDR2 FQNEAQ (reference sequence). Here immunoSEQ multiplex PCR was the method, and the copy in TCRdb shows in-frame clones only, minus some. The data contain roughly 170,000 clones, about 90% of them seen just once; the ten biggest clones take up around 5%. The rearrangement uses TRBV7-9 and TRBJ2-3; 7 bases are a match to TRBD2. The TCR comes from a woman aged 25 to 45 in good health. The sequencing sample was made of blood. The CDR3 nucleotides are TGTGCCAGCAGCTTAGGGCGGGGGACAGATACGCAGTATTTT. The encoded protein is CASSLGRGTDTQYF.